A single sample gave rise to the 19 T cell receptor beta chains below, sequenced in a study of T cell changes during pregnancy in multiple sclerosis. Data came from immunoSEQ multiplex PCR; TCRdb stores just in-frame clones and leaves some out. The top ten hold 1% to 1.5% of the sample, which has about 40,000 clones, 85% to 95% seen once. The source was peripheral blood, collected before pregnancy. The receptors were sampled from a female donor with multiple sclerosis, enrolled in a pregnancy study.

Written as DNA, the CDR3 is TGTGCCAGCAGTTTAGTTTCAGCCTACGAGCAGTACTTC. Translating gives CASSLVSAYEQYF. V and J are TRBV28 and TRBJ2-7; no clear D. The CDR3 runs 13 residues. Germline V gene lookup returns CDR1 MDHEN and CDR2 SYDVKM. The V end lost 2 bases, the J end lost 2 bases, and 7 bases lay between the germline ends. The full variable domain, rest sourced from reference TRBV28 and TRBJ2-7, is DVKVTQSSRYLVKRTGEKVFLECVQDMDHENMFWYRQDPGLGLRLIYFSYDVKMKEKGDIPEGYSVSREKKERFSLILESASTNQTSMYLCASSLVSAYEQYFGPGTRLTVT.

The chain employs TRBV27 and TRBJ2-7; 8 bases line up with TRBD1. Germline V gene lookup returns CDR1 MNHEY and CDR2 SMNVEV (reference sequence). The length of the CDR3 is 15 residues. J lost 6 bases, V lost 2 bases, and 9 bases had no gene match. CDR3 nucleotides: TGTGCCAGCAGTTTAGGACAGGGCTCTCCTCGCGAGCAGTACTTC. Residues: CASSLGQGSPREQYF.

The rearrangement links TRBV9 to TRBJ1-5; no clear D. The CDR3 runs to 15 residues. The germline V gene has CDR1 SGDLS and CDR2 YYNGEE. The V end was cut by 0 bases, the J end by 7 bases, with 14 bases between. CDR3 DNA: TGTGCCAGCAGCGTAGGGGTCCAAACGGGACAGCCCCAGCATTTT. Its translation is CASSVGVQTGQPQHF.

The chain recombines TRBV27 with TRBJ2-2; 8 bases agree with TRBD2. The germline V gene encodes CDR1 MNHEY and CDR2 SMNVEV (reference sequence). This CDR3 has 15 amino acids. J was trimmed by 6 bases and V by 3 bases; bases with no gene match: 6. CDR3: CASSLRLAGAGELFF. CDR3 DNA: TGTGCCAGCAGTTTGCGGCTAGCGGGTGCCGGGGAGCTGTTTTTT.

The CDR3 coding sequence is TGTGCCAGCAGCGGGACAGAGCAAGAGACCCAGTACTTC. Translating gives CASSGTEQETQYF. The rearrangement links TRBV5-4 to TRBJ2-5; 7 positions agree with TRBD1. Losses at the gene ends were 4 bases for V and 2 bases for J; bases not matched to a gene: 2. CDR1 and CDR2 (germline): SGHNT, YYREEE (reference sequence). This CDR3 is 13 amino acids long.

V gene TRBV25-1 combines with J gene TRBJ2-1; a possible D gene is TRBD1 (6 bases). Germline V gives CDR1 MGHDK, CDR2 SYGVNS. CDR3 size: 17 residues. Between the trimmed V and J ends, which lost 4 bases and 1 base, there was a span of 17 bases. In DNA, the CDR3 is TGTGCCAGCAGTGGAGGAGCGTCAGGGGAATCCTACAATGAGCAGTTCTTC. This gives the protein CASSGGASGESYNEQFF.

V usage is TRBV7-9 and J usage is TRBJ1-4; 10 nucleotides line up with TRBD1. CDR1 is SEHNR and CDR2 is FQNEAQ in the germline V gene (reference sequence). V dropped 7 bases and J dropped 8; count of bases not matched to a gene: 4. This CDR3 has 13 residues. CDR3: CASKTGGGEKLFF. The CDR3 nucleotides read TGTGCCAGCAAGACAGGGGGCGGGGAAAAACTGTTTTTT.

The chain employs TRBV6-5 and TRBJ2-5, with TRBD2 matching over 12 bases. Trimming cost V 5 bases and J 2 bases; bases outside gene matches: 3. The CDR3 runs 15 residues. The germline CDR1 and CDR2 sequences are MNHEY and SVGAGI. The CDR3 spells CASSILAGGQETQYF. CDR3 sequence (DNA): TGTGCCAGCAGTATACTAGCGGGAGGACAAGAGACCCAGTACTTC.

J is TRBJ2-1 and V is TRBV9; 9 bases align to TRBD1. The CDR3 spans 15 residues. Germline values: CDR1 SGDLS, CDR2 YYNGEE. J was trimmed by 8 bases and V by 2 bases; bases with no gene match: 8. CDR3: CASSVSGTGFYEQFF. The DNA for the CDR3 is TGTGCCAGCAGCGTGTCCGGGACAGGGTTTTATGAGCAGTTCTTC.

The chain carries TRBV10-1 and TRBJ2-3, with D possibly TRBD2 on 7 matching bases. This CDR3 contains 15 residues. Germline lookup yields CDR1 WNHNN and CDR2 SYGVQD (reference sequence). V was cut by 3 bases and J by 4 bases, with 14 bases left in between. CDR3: CASSDRGARADTQYF. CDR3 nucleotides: TGCGCCAGCAGTGACCGGGGGGCGCGCGCAGATACGCAGTATTTT.

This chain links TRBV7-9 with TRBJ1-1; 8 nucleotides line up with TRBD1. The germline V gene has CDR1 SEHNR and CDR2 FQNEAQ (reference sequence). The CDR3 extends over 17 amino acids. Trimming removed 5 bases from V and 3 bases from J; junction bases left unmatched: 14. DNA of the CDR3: TGTGCCAGCAGCCATCGGCCAGGGGGCAAAGTGGACACTGAAGCTTTCTTT. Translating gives CASSHRPGGKVDTEAFF.

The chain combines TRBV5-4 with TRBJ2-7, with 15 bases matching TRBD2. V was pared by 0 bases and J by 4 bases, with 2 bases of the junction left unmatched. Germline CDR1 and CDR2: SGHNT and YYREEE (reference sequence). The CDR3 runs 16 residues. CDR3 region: CASSLGGLAGGYEQYF. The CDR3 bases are TGTGCCAGCAGCTTGGGGGGACTAGCGGGGGGATACGAGCAGTACTTC.

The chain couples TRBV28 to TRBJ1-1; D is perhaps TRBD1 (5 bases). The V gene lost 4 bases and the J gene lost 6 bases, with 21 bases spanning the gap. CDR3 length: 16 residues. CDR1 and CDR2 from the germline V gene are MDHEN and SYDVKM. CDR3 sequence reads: CASSSPGGSFGAEAFF. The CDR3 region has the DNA TGTGCCAGCAGTTCACCCGGGGGGTCTTTCGGCGCTGAAGCTTTCTTT.

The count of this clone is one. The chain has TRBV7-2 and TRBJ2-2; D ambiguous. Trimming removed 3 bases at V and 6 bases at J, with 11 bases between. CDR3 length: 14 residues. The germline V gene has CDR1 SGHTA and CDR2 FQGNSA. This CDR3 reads CASSFLGSAGELFF. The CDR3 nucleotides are TGTGCCAGCAGCTTCCTCGGGTCGGCCGGGGAGCTGTTTTTT. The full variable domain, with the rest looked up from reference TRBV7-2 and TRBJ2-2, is GAGVSQSPSNKVTEKGKDVELRCDPISGHTALYWYRQSLGQGLEFLIYFQGNSAPDKSGLPSDRFSAERTGGSVSTLTIQRTQQEDSAVYLCASSFLGSAGELFFGEGSRLTVL.

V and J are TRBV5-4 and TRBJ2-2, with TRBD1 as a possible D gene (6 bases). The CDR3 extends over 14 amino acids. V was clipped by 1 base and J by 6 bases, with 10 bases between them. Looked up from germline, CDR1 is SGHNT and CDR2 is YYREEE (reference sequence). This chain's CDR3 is CASSLSAGAGELFF. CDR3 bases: TGTGCCAGCAGCTTGAGCGCAGGGGCCGGGGAGCTGTTTTTT.

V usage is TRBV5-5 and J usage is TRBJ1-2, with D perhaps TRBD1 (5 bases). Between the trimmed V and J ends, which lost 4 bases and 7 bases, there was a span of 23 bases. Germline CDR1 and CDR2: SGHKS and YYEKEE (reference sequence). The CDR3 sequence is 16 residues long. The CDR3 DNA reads TGTGCCAGCAGCGAGCTCGGCGCGGGGGAAAGCCGTGGCTACACCTTC. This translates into CASSELGAGESRGYTF. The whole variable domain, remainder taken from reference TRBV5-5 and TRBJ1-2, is DAGVTQSPTHLIKTRGQQVTLRCSPISGHKSVSWYQQVLGQGPQFIFQYYEKEERGRGNFPDRFSARQFPNYSSELNVNALLLGDSALYLCASSELGAGESRGYTFGSGTRLTVV.

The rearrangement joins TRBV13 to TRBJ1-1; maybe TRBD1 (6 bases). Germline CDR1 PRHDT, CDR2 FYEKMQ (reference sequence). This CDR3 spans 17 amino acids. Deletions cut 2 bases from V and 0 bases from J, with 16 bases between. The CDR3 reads CASSLWQGSVMNTEAFF. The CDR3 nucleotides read TGTGCCAGCAGCTTATGGCAGGGGTCGGTAATGAACACTGAAGCTTTCTTT. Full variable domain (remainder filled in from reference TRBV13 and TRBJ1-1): AAGVIQSPRHLIKEKRETATLKCYPIPRHDTVYWYQQGPGQDPQFLISFYEKMQSDKGSIPDRFSAQQFSDYHSELNMSSLELGDSALYFCASSLWQGSVMNTEAFFGQGTRLTVV.

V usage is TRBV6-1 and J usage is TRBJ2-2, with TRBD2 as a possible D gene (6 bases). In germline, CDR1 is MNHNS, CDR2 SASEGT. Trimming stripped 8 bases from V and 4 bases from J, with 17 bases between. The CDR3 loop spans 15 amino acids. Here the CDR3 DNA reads TGTGCCAGCGGAGGGCTCCGGGTCTCCACCGGGGAGCTGTTTTTT. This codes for CASGGLRVSTGELFF.

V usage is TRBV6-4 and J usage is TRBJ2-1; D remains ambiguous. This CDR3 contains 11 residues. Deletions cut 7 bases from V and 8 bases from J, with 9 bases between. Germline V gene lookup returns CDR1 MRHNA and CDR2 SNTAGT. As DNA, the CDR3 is TGTGCCAGCAATAGAGGCGATGAGCAGTTCTTC. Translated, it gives CASNRGDEQFF.